This T cell receptor (beta chain) was sequenced in a study of T cell responses to AZD1222 COVID-19 vaccine. Looking at the study overall: Pooled together were second doses at about 4 or about 12 weeks. Study-wide results and limits: Receipt of two AZD1222 doses was followed by a rise in Spike-specific TCR breadth and depth.

Note on this clone: Its specificity is unknown.

Data came from immunoSEQ multiplex PCR; TCRdb stores just in-frame clones and leaves some out. The sample comprises around 100,000 clones, 65% to 85% of which are singletons, and about 9% rests with the top ten. CDR1 is MDHEN, CDR2 SYDVKM, per germline. After removal of 8 bases from V and 1 base from J, the junction contained 8 bases not matched to a gene. The CDR3 sequence is 15 residues long. The clonotype was recovered from an adult in good health. Specimen: peripheral blood, collected on day 0 of AZD1222 vaccination. The chain has TRBV28 and TRBJ2-7, with 10 nucleotides matching TRBD2. The CDR3: CASGGASGGSYEQYF. CDR3 coding DNA: TGTGCCAGCGGAGGGGCTAGCGGGGGTTCCTACGAGCAGTACTTC.